A selection of T cell receptor beta chains follows, all from one sample in a study of identical twins. TCRdb processed the 5' RACE reads anew with MiXCR; each CDR3 protein has one entry. The repertoire includes 400,000 or so distinct CDR3 sequences, 7% to 9.5% of them detected once, and 8% to 9.5% sits in the top ten. Sequencing was performed on naive T cells sorted from blood. The receptors were gathered from a woman aged 50 to 65 in good health. Each CDR3 is given without its conserved first and last residue.

v_call cdr3_length cdr3_aa
TRBV24-1 11 ATSEGLGGELF
TRBV7-9 13 ASSLKTGWADTQY
TRBV5-1 17 ASSLAALSSSGRVDTQY
TRBV30 11 AWLPQGSVAQY
TRBV20-1 11 SAPQGINQPQH
TRBV7-8 14 ASSLELQDLYNEQF
TRBV4-2 13 ASSQVAGTENEQF
TRBV7-9 12 ASSLQGSYNEQF
TRBV5-4 12 ASKREESTDTQY
TRBV20-1 10 SASSSGYGYT
TRBV29-1 12 SVEEGTVRNTIY
TRBV15 12 ATSPTRSNQGYT
TRBV6-2/TRBV6-3 12 ASRAPAGYNEQF
TRBV12-3/TRBV12-4 9 ASRVYNEQF
TRBV4-1 13 ASSQASANTGELF
TRBV29-1 10 SVGLDWREQY
TRBV2 12 ASSPTSDQETQY
TRBV20-1 13 SARDPELGGNTIY
TRBV2 12 ASRMLGGYNEQF
TRBV5-1 12 ASQTDRGRTEAF
TRBV30 12 AWSRTGRHNEQF
TRBV12-3/TRBV12-4 15 ASTDQGPSGRAYEQF